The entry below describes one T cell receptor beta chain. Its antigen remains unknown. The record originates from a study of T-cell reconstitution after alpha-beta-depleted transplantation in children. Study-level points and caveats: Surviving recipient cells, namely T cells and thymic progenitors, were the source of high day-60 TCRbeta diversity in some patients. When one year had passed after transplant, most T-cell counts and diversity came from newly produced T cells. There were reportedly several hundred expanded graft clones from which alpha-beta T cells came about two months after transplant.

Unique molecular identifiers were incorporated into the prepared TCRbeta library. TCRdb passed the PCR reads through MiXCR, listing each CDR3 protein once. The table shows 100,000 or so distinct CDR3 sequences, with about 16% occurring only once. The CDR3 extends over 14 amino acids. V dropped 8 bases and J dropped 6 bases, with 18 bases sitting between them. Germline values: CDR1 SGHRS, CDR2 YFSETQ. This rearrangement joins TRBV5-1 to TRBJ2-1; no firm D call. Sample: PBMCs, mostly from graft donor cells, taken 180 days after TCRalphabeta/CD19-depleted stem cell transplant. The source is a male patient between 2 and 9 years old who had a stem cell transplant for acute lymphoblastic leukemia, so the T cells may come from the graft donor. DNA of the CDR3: TGCGCCAGTCGCTTTAACCCGGCCTCCAATGAGCAGTTCTTC. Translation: CASRFNPASNEQFF.